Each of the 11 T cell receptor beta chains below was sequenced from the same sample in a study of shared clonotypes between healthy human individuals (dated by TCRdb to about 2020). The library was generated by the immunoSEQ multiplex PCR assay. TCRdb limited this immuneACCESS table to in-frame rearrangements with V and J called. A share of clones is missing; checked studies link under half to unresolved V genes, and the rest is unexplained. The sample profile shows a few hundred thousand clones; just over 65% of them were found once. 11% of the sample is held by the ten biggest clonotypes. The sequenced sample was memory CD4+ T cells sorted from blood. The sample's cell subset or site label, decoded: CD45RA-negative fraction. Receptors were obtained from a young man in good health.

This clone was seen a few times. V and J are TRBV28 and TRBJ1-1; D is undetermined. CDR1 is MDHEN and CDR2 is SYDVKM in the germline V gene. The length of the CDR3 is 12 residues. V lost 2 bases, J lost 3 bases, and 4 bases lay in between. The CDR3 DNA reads TGTGCCAGCAGTTTAAGGGACACTGAAGCTTTCTTT. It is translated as CASSLRDTEAFF.

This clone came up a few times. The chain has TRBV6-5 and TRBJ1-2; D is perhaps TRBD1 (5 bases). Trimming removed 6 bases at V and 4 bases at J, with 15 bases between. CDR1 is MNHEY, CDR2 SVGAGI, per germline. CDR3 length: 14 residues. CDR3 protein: CASSQTARGYGYTF. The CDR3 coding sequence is TGTGCCAGCAGCCAGACAGCCAGAGGCTATGGCTACACCTTC.

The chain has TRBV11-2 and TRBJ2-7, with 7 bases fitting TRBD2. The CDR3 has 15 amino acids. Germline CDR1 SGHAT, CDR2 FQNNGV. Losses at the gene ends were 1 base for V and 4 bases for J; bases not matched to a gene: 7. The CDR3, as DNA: TGTGCCAGCAGCTTAGTGGGCAGGGAGGGATACGAGCAGTACTTC. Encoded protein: CASSLVGREGYEQYF.

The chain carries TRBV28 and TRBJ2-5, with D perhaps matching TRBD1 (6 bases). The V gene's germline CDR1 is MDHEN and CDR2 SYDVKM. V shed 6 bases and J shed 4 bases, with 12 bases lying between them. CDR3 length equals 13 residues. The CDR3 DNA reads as TGTGCCAGCAGACAGGACAGCCCAGAGACCCAGTACTTC. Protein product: CASRQDSPETQYF.

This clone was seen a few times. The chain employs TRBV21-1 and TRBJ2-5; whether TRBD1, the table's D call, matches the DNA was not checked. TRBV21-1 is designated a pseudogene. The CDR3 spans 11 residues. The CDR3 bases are TGTGCCAGACGGACAGGAGAGACCCAGTACTTC. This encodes CARRTGETQYF.

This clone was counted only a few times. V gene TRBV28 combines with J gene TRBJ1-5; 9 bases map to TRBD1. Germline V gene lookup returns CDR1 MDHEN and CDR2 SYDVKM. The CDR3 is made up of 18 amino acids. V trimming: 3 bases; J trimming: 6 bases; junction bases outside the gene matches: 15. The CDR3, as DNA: TGTGCCAGCAGTTTCCCGAAGAGGGGACAGGGCCTGGTTCAGCCCCAGCATTTT. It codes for CASSFPKRGQGLVQPQHF. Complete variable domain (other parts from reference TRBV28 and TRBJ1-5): DVKVTQSSRYLVKRTGEKVFLECVQDMDHENMFWYRQDPGLGLRLIYFSYDVKMKEKGDIPEGYSVSREKKERFSLILESASTNQTSMYLCASSFPKRGQGLVQPQHFGDGTRLSIL.

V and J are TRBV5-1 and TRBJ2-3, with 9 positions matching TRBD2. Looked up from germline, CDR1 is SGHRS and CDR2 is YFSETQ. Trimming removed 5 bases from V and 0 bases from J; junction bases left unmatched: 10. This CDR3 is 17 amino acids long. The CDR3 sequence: CASSLSGRPRSTDTQYF. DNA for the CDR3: TGCGCCAGCAGTTTAAGCGGGAGGCCTCGTAGCACAGATACGCAGTATTTT. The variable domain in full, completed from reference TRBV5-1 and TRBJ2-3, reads KAGVTQTPRYLIKTRGQQVTLSCSPISGHRSVSWYQQTPGQGLQFLFEYFSETQRNKGNFPGRFSGRQFSNSRSEMNVSTLELGDSALYLCASSLSGRPRSTDTQYFGPGTRLTVL.

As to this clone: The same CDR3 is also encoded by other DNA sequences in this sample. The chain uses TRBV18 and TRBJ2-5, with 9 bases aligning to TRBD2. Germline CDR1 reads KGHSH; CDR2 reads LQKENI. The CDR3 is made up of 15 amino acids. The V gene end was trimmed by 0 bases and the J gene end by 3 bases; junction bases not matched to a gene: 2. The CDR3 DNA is TGTGCCAGCTCACCACCGGGACTAGCAGAAGAGACCCAGTACTTC. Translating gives CASSPPGLAEETQYF.

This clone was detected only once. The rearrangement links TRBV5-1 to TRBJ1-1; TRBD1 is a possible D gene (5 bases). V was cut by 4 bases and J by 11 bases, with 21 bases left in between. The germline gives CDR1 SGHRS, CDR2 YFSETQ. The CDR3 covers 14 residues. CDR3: CASSQNTQGVGAFF. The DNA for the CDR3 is TGCGCCAGCAGCCAGAATACCCAGGGTGTTGGCGCTTTCTTT.

Written as DNA, the CDR3 is TGTGCCAGCAGCCCCGGGGGCGGGTTAACCTCTGGAAACACCATATATTTT. This translates into CASSPGGGLTSGNTIYF. The rearrangement joins TRBV28 to TRBJ1-3; D is possibly TRBD1 (6 bases). This CDR3 comprises 17 residues. Trimming removed 6 bases from V and 0 bases from J, with 18 bases in between. CDR1 and CDR2 (germline): MDHEN, SYDVKM. The full variable domain, completed using reference TRBV28 and TRBJ1-3, is DVKVTQSSRYLVKRTGEKVFLECVQDMDHENMFWYRQDPGLGLRLIYFSYDVKMKEKGDIPEGYSVSREKKERFSLILESASTNQTSMYLCASSPGGGLTSGNTIYFGEGSWLTVV.

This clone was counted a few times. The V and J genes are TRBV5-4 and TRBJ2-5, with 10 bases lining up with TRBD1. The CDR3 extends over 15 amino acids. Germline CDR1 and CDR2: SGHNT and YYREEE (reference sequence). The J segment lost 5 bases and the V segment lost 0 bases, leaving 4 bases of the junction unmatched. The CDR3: CASSLGTGGDETQYF. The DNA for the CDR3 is TGTGCCAGCAGCTTGGGGACAGGGGGTGATGAGACCCAGTACTTC.